One and the same sample provided the 22 T cell receptor beta chains below, sequenced in a study of blood T cell repertoires in COVID-19. Generated by immunoSEQ multiplex PCR, the TCRdb table keeps only in-frame clones and is missing some. Here the sample spans about 140,000 clones, around 87% being singletons. Material: peripheral blood. These receptor sequences come from a human donor in a cohort sampled during active COVID-19.

The CDR3 bases are TGTGCCAGCAAATATACAGGGAGGGACACTGAAGCTTTCTTT. It codes for CASKYTGRDTEAFF. The chain employs TRBV25-1 and TRBJ1-1; D may be TRBD1 (6 bases). Germline V gene sequence: CDR1 MGHDK, CDR2 SYGVNS. This CDR3 comprises 14 residues. V dropped 7 bases and J dropped 3 bases, with 15 bases sitting between them.

The gene calls are TRBV18 and TRBJ2-1, with D possibly being TRBD1 (5 bases). The CDR3 has 12 amino acids. The V gene's germline CDR1 is KGHSH and CDR2 LQKENI. V was clipped by 3 bases and J by 6 bases, with 6 bases between them. The CDR3 is CASSPTANEQFF. The CDR3 nucleotides are TGTGCCAGCTCACCGACAGCCAATGAGCAGTTCTTC.

The chain has TRBV28 and TRBJ2-7, with D possibly being TRBD2 (5 bases). This CDR3 spans 15 amino acids. Germline CDR1 is MDHEN and CDR2 is SYDVKM. The V and J ends lost 5 bases and 0 bases respectively, with 14 bases between them. The CDR3 nucleotides are TGTGCCAGCAGTCCCGGAACGGGATACTCCTACGAGCAGTACTTC. As protein: CASSPGTGYSYEQYF.

The chain joins TRBV28 to TRBJ2-5, with 15 bases identical to TRBD2. The CDR3 covers 20 residues. Germline V gene sequence: CDR1 MDHEN, CDR2 SYDVKM. The V gene end was trimmed by 1 base and the J gene end by 7 bases; junction bases not matched to a gene: 16. The CDR3 region is CASSLFYSGLAGGPGWTQYF. The CDR3 region has the DNA TGTGCCAGCAGTTTATTCTACTCGGGACTAGCGGGGGGACCCGGATGGACCCAGTACTTC.

The V and J genes are TRBV4-2 and TRBJ2-7; D might be TRBD1 (6 bases). The V gene's germline CDR1 is LGHNA and CDR2 YNFKEQ. Trimming cost V 0 bases and J 5 bases, with 14 bases left between them. The CDR3 is made up of 15 amino acids. CDR3 nucleotides: TGTGCCAGCAGCCAAGATTACCAGGGGCTCAACGAGCAGTACTTC. Protein sequence: CASSQDYQGLNEQYF.

J is TRBJ2-7 and V is TRBV10-1, with 9 bases identical to TRBD2. The CDR3 spans 14 residues. Germline assignment: CDR1 WNHNN and CDR2 SYGVQD (reference sequence). V trimming: 2 bases; J trimming: 5 bases; junction bases outside the gene matches: 4. CDR3 amino acids: CASSEGTSSHEQYF. CDR3 coding DNA: TGCGCCAGCAGTGAGGGGACTAGCAGCCACGAGCAGTACTTC.

The rearrangement links TRBV13 to TRBJ2-5; 14 nucleotides align to TRBD2. The CDR3 is made up of 20 amino acids. CDR1 PRHDT and CDR2 FYEKMQ come from the germline V gene (reference sequence). V lost 5 bases to trimming and J lost 2 bases; unmatched junction nucleotides: 16. CDR3: CASSLPGLAGGPGIQETQYF. The CDR3 DNA follows: TGTGCCAGCAGCCTCCCAGGACTAGCGGGGGGTCCGGGAATACAAGAGACCCAGTACTTC.

This chain links TRBV5-5 with TRBJ2-5, with D possibly being TRBD2 (5 bases). With 4 bases removed from V and 3 bases from J, the gap between germline ends came to 10 bases. The CDR3 extends over 13 amino acids. Per germline, CDR1 SGHKS and CDR2 YYEKEE (reference sequence). CDR3 DNA sequence: TGTGCCAGCAGCCGCGACGGGGAAGAGACCCAGTACTTC. Encoded protein: CASSRDGEETQYF.

This chain uses TRBV2 with TRBJ2-3; 9 bases fit TRBD1. This CDR3 is 15 amino acids long. Germline-derived CDR1 and CDR2 are SNHLY and FYNNEI. V dropped 6 bases and J dropped 3; count of bases not matched to a gene: 7. The chain's CDR3 is CASRGDRAETDTQYF. DNA for the CDR3: TGTGCCAGCAGAGGGGACAGGGCTGAAACAGATACGCAGTATTTT.

The rearrangement links TRBV5-1 to TRBJ2-5, with D tentatively TRBD2 (5 bases). Germline assignment: CDR1 SGHRS and CDR2 YFSETQ. The CDR3 is made up of 14 amino acids. The V and J ends lost 0 bases and 5 bases respectively, with 11 bases between them. The CDR3 here is CASSLGAPGETQYF. The CDR3 DNA reads TGCGCCAGCAGCTTGGGGGCCCCGGGGGAGACCCAGTACTTC. The variable domain in full, with the rest retrieved from reference TRBV5-1 and TRBJ2-5, is KAGVTQTPRYLIKTRGQQVTLSCSPISGHRSVSWYQQTPGQGLQFLFEYFSETQRNKGNFPGRFSGRQFSNSRSEMNVSTLELGDSALYLCASSLGAPGETQYFGPGTRLLVL.

The rearrangement joins TRBV27 to TRBJ2-1; 8 positions agree with TRBD2. Germline CDR1 reads MNHEY; CDR2 reads SMNVEV (reference sequence). This CDR3 has 16 residues. With 6 bases clipped from V and 4 bases from J, the junction kept 11 bases outside the gene matches. CDR3 in DNA: TGTGCCAGCAGAGATAACAGCGGGGGACATTACAATGAGCAGTTCTTC. Its protein product is CASRDNSGGHYNEQFF.

The chain uses TRBV12-3 or TRBV12-4 and TRBJ1-2, with D hard to call. Trimming removed 1 base at V and 4 bases at J, with 7 bases between. This CDR3 contains 13 residues. The DNA of the CDR3 is TGTGCCAGCAGTTTAGGGCAGTTCTATGGCTACACCTTC. Translating it yields CASSLGQFYGYTF.

The rearrangement links TRBV27 to TRBJ2-2, with a weak D call TRBD2 (6 bases). Trimming shortened V by 2 bases and J by 6 bases, and 13 bases separated the two germline ends. The germline gives CDR1 MNHEY, CDR2 SMNVEV (reference sequence). The CDR3 length is 15 residues. CDR3 in DNA: TGTGCCAGCAGTTTAGGGTGGGGGGTGCCCGGGGAGCTGTTTTTT. This codes for CASSLGWGVPGELFF.

V gene TRBV4-1 combines with J gene TRBJ2-2, with D possibly TRBD2 on 7 matching bases. V was clipped by 2 bases and J by 6 bases, with 16 bases between them. CDR3 size: 16 residues. Germline values: CDR1 MGHRA, CDR2 YSYEKL. CDR3 loop: CASSQRSGGGPGELFF. CDR3 bases: TGCGCCAGCAGCCAAAGGTCGGGGGGCGGCCCCGGGGAGCTGTTTTTT.

The count of this clone is one. The genes are TRBV3-1 (or the pseudogene TRBV3-2) and TRBJ2-5; no firm D call. Germline CDR1 reads LGHDT; CDR2 reads YNNKEL (reference sequence). This CDR3 comprises 14 residues. Trimming took 5 bases from V and 5 from J, leaving 15 bases between them. Here the CDR3 DNA reads TGTGCCAGCAGCTCAACTATTACCGAGGAGACCCAGTACTTC. Translated, it gives CASSSTITEETQYF.

This clone was seen only once. The chain has TRBV27 and TRBJ1-1; 8 nucleotides match TRBD1. The CDR3 is 14 amino acids. From germline, CDR1 is MNHEY and CDR2 SMNVEV (reference sequence). Losses at the gene ends were 5 bases for V and 4 bases for J; bases not matched to a gene: 6. Written as DNA, the CDR3 is TGTGCCAGCAGTCCGGGACAGGTGGGCACTGAAGCTTTCTTT. It translates to CASSPGQVGTEAFF.

This clone was detected once. The chain couples TRBV3-1 (or the pseudogene TRBV3-2) to TRBJ2-7; a possible D gene is TRBD1 (6 bases). The germline V gene encodes CDR1 LGHDT and CDR2 YNNKEL (reference sequence). The V end was cut by 6 bases, the J end by 5 bases, with 20 bases between. This CDR3 region has 15 residues. In DNA form, the CDR3 reads TGTGCCAGCAGTCCAGGGCAGGGGCTCAGGAACGAGCAGTACTTC. This gives the protein CASSPGQGLRNEQYF.

The V call is TRBV24-1, the J call TRBJ2-2, with D possibly TRBD2 on 6 matching bases. The CDR3 runs 15 residues. CDR1 KGHDR and CDR2 SFDVKD come from the germline V gene. Trimming removed 3 bases at V and 2 bases at J, with 9 bases between. CDR3 nucleotide sequence: TGTGCCACCAGTGATGGCGGGGTTAACACCGGGGAGCTGTTTTTT. Encoded protein: CATSDGGVNTGELFF.

The chain joins TRBV5-8 to TRBJ1-5; D gene unclear. There are 12 residues in the CDR3. Trimming cost V 2 bases and J 5 bases, with 5 bases left between them. The germline V gene encodes CDR1 SGHTS and CDR2 YDEGEE. The CDR3 nucleotides read TGTGCCAGCAGCTTTCGTTATCAGCCCCAGCATTTT. It translates to CASSFRYQPQHF.

The V call is TRBV18, the J call TRBJ1-2, with 7 bases matching TRBD1. The CDR3 length is 14 residues. Germline CDR1 reads KGHSH; CDR2 reads LQKENI. V shed 1 base and J 8 bases; nucleotides not matched to a gene: 7. Written as DNA, the CDR3 is TGTGCCAGCTCACCACAAAGACAGGGCGGAGGCTACACCTTC. It encodes CASSPQRQGGGYTF. The variable domain in full, completed from reference TRBV18 and TRBJ1-2, reads NAGVMQNPRHLVRRRGQEARLRCSPMKGHSHVYWYRQLPEEGLKFMVYLQKENIIDESGMPKERFSAEFPKEGPSILRIQQVVRGDSAAYFCASSPQRQGGGYTFGSGTRLTVV.

Comments on this clone: Other DNA variants within this sample encode the same CDR3. This chain uses TRBV19 with TRBJ1-5; TRBD1 might be the D (5 bases). V gave up 2 bases and J gave up 2 bases, with 13 bases separating them. The CDR3 length is 16 residues. Germline V gives CDR1 LNHDA, CDR2 SQIVND (reference sequence). CDR3 residues: CASSIQGFGGNQPQHF. The CDR3 DNA reads as TGTGCCAGTAGTATACAGGGTTTTGGGGGCAATCAGCCCCAGCATTTT.

This sequence joins TRBV5-8 and TRBJ2-7, with 11 bases fitting TRBD1. Germline-derived CDR1 and CDR2 are SGHTS and YDEGEE. This CDR3 is 16 amino acids long. V lost 2 bases, J lost 4 bases, and 8 bases stayed unmatched. CDR3 region: CASSFGTGQGGYEQYF. The CDR3 coding sequence is TGTGCCAGCAGCTTCGGGACGGGACAGGGGGGATACGAGCAGTACTTC.